Below, 32 T cell receptor beta chains from the same sample are listed, as sequenced in a study of blood T cell repertoires in COVID-19. The assay was immunoSEQ multiplex PCR, and TCRdb's table has in-frame clones only and misses some. The sample shows more than 40,000 clones, around 87% of them seen only once. Sequenced sample: peripheral blood. These receptors were obtained from a human donor in a cohort sampled during active COVID-19.

This chain connects TRBV30 to TRBJ1-3; TRBD1 is a possible D gene (6 bases). Looked up from germline, CDR1 is GTSNPN and CDR2 is SVGIG (reference sequence). The length of the CDR3 is 17 residues. V was shortened by 0 bases and J by 0 bases, with 15 bases between the two germline ends. The CDR3 loop is CAWSVRWTADSGNTIYF. CDR3 nucleotides: TGTGCCTGGAGTGTACGGTGGACAGCCGACTCTGGAAACACCATATATTTT.

The chain uses TRBV27 and TRBJ2-3; 7 bases agree with TRBD1. CDR3 length equals 13 residues. Trimming cost V 3 bases and J 6 bases; bases outside gene matches: 3. Germline values: CDR1 MNHEY, CDR2 SMNVEV (reference sequence). Here the CDR3 DNA reads TGTGCCAGCAGTTTCCTCAGGGGGGATACGCAGTATTTT. This encodes CASSFLRGDTQYF.

The chain couples TRBV29-1 to TRBJ2-1, with a tentative D call TRBD2 (6 bases). Germline V CDR1 and CDR2: SQVTM, ANQGSEA. This CDR3 has 12 residues. V dropped 3 bases and J dropped 9 bases, with 12 bases sitting between them. CDR3 nucleotides: TGCAGCGTTGAGGCCCGCGGGGTTGAGCAGTTCTTC. Encoded protein: CSVEARGVEQFF.

The chain links TRBV27 to TRBJ1-2; D gene unclear. From germline, CDR1 is MNHEY and CDR2 SMNVEV (reference sequence). This CDR3 contains 13 residues. The V end was cut by 5 bases, the J end by 5 bases, with 12 bases between. The CDR3 spells CASSPGGSYGYTF. The CDR3 bases are TGTGCCAGCAGTCCCGGAGGGTCGTATGGCTACACCTTC.

The rearrangement uses TRBV7-3 and TRBJ2-1; tentatively, D is TRBD1 (5 bases). The germline V gene encodes CDR1 SGHTA and CDR2 FQGTGA. This CDR3 is built from 13 residues. V was shortened by 6 bases and J by 8 bases, with 14 bases between the two germline ends. The CDR3 reads CASSFIWGDEQFF. Here the CDR3 DNA reads TGTGCCAGCAGTTTTATTTGGGGCGATGAGCAGTTCTTC.

This chain connects TRBV27 to TRBJ2-1, with no clear D. V gave up 6 bases and J gave up 4 bases, with 16 bases separating them. CDR3 size: 15 residues. Germline CDR1 is MNHEY and CDR2 is SMNVEV (reference sequence). CDR3 residues: CASRPSALLYNEQFF. The CDR3 coding sequence is TGTGCCAGCAGACCCAGCGCACTACTATACAATGAGCAGTTCTTC.

The rearrangement uses TRBV7-9 and TRBJ2-7, with 11 bases that match TRBD2. V dropped 5 bases and J dropped 4; count of bases not matched to a gene: 10. The length of the CDR3 is 16 residues. The germline CDR1 and CDR2 sequences are SEHNR and FQNEAQ (reference sequence). The CDR3 here is CASSPRASGGRYEQYF. The CDR3 nucleotides read TGTGCCAGCAGCCCGCGAGCTAGCGGGGGGAGGTACGAGCAGTACTTC.

This clone was seen only a few times. J is TRBJ1-5 and V is TRBV2; D perhaps matches TRBD1 (5 bases). V was trimmed by 6 bases and J by 7 bases, leaving 16 bases between them. CDR3 length equals 14 residues. CDR1 and CDR2 (germline): SNHLY, FYNNEI. The CDR3 reads CASRGPRAWQPQHF. CDR3 in DNA: TGTGCCAGCAGGGGGCCCCGGGCGTGGCAGCCCCAGCATTTT.

This chain uses TRBV15 with TRBJ2-6; the D gene is possibly TRBD1 (6 bases). Trimming took 8 bases from V and 0 from J, leaving 14 bases between them. Germline-derived CDR1 and CDR2 are LNHNV and YYDKDF (reference sequence). The CDR3 length is 16 residues. CDR3 nucleotide sequence: TGTGCCACCGATACGAACAGGGTCTCTGGGGCCAACGTCCTGACTTTC. Amino acid sequence: CATDTNRVSGANVLTF.

The chain has TRBV20-1 and TRBJ2-1; TRBD1 agrees at 7 bases. Unmatched junction bases numbered 9, after V lost 3 bases and J lost 7 bases. The CDR3 totals 14 residues. Germline V lookup: CDR1 DFQATT, CDR2 SNEGSKA (reference sequence). The CDR3 coding sequence is TGCAGTGCTAGTAGCCAGGGGGACGTAAATGAGCAGTTCTTC. Encoded protein: CSASSQGDVNEQFF.

This clone was seen once. The chain uses TRBV11-2 and TRBJ2-7, with 8 bases aligning to TRBD2. V lost 0 bases to trimming and J lost 3 bases; unmatched junction nucleotides: 4. The CDR3 sequence is 15 residues long. Germline CDR1 SGHAT, CDR2 FQNNGV. This CDR3 is CASSLEREAIYEQYF. The CDR3, as DNA: TGTGCCAGCAGCTTAGAGCGGGAGGCGATCTACGAGCAGTACTTC. The variable domain in full, completed from reference TRBV11-2 and TRBJ2-7, reads EAGVAQSPRYKIIEKRQSVAFWCNPISGHATLYWYQQILGQGPKLLIQFQNNGVVDDSQLPKDRFSAERLKGVDSTLKIQPAKLEDSAVYLCASSLEREAIYEQYFGPGTRLTVT.

V and J are TRBV5-1 and TRBJ1-6; 9 bases agree with TRBD1. Trimming at V came to 4 bases and at J to 6 bases, leaving 2 bases not matched to a gene. The V gene's germline CDR1 is SGHRS and CDR2 YFSETQ. The CDR3 is made up of 14 amino acids. Here the CDR3 reads CASSPDRGNSPLHF. CDR3 coding DNA: TGCGCCAGCAGCCCGGACAGGGGTAATTCACCCCTCCACTTT.

The chain uses TRBV30 and TRBJ1-3; TRBD1 might be the D (5 bases). CDR1 GTSNPN and CDR2 SVGIG come from the germline V gene (reference sequence). The V and J ends lost 5 bases and 8 bases respectively, with 22 bases between them. The CDR3 has 15 residues. Written as DNA, the CDR3 is TGTGCCTGGTCGGGGGTAGGGGCAGGAATTCACACCATATATTTT. This translates into CAWSGVGAGIHTIYF.

The chain carries TRBV5-5 and TRBJ2-1; tentative D call: TRBD1 (5 bases). CDR1 is SGHKS, CDR2 YYEKEE, per germline (reference sequence). Trimming took off 2 bases at V and 0 bases at J, with 24 bases between the two ends. The CDR3 has 20 amino acids. The CDR3 here is CASSFSPRANGRSSYNEQFF. CDR3 bases: TGTGCCAGCAGCTTTTCCCCCAGGGCTAACGGACGGAGCTCCTACAATGAGCAGTTCTTC.

This clone has a single count. This chain uses TRBV28 with TRBJ2-7, with D perhaps TRBD1 (6 bases). This CDR3 contains 16 residues. Germline V gene data show CDR1 as MDHEN and CDR2 as SYDVKM. Trimming left V 4 bases short and J 2 bases short, with 18 bases between. Here the CDR3 DNA reads TGTGCCAGCAGTTGGCCCCGGGACACAACTCCCTACGAGCAGTACTTC. This sequence encodes CASSWPRDTTPYEQYF. The complete variable domain, with remaining parts taken from reference TRBV28 and TRBJ2-7, reads DVKVTQSSRYLVKRTGEKVFLECVQDMDHENMFWYRQDPGLGLRLIYFSYDVKMKEKGDIPEGYSVSREKKERFSLILESASTNQTSMYLCASSWPRDTTPYEQYFGPGTRLTVT.

Here the CDR3 reads CASNHDRTYGYTF. CDR3 in DNA: TGTGCCAGCAACCATGACAGGACCTATGGCTACACCTTC. J is TRBJ1-2 and V is TRBV2; a possible D gene is TRBD1 (6 bases). Trimming left V 7 bases short and J 4 bases short, with 13 bases between. Germline assignment: CDR1 SNHLY and CDR2 FYNNEI. The CDR3 is 13 amino acids. Variable domain in full (rest from reference TRBV2 and TRBJ1-2): EPEVTQTPSHQVTQMGQEVILRCVPISNHLYFYWYRQILGQKVEFLVSFYNNEISEKSEIFDDQFSVERPDGSNFTLKIRSTKLEDSAMYFCASNHDRTYGYTFGSGTRLTVV.

This rearrangement joins TRBV19 to TRBJ2-7, with 9 positions matching TRBD1. V gave up 6 bases and J gave up 4 bases; unmatched junction bases: 10. The CDR3 length is 15 residues. CDR1 is LNHDA, CDR2 SQIVND, per germline (reference sequence). The CDR3 bases are TGTGCCAGTAGCGAAACAGGGGGCGCGGTGTACGAGCAGTACTTC. Translation gives CASSETGGAVYEQYF.

V is TRBV30 and J is TRBJ1-1, with D hard to call. The CDR3 contains 12 residues. Germline values: CDR1 GTSNPN, CDR2 SVGIG (reference sequence). Between the trimmed V and J ends, which lost 5 bases and 7 bases, there was a span of 14 bases. CDR3 DNA: TGTGCCTGGGCTTCGGGAATTCGTGAAGCTTTCTTT. This sequence encodes CAWASGIREAFF. The full variable domain, rest sourced from reference TRBV30 and TRBJ1-1, is SQTIHQWPATLVQPVGSPLSLECTVEGTSNPNLYWYRQAAGRGLQLLFYSVGIGQISSEVPQNLSASRPQDRQFILSSKKLLLSDSGFYLCAWASGIREAFFGQGTRLTVV.

This rearrangement joins TRBV19 to TRBJ2-1; tentatively, D is TRBD2 (6 bases). CDR3 length equals 16 residues. Between the trimmed V and J ends, which lost 7 bases and 0 bases, there was a span of 16 bases. The V gene's germline CDR1 is LNHDA and CDR2 SQIVND (reference sequence). The DNA of the CDR3 is TGTGCCAGTACCGAAGGAGGGAGGAGCTCCTACAATGAGCAGTTCTTC. Its translation: CASTEGGRSSYNEQFF.

This clone was seen a handful of times. V and J are TRBV19 and TRBJ1-2; 7 nucleotides match TRBD1. CDR1 and CDR2 from the germline V gene are LNHDA and SQIVND (reference sequence). Trimming took 7 bases from V and 0 from J; bases not matched to a gene: 8. The CDR3 length is 15 residues. The CDR3: CASNPDRVANYGYTF. Written as DNA, the CDR3 is TGTGCCAGTAACCCCGACAGGGTCGCTAACTATGGCTACACCTTC.

By sample fraction, this clone is medium-sized. The V and J genes are TRBV5-1 and TRBJ2-3, with TRBD2 matching 7 bases. This CDR3 region has 19 residues. The V and J ends lost 0 bases and 0 bases, in that order; junction bases with no gene match: 13. Germline assignment: CDR1 SGHRS and CDR2 YFSETQ. CDR3: CASSLALNGAGESTDTQYF. In nucleotides, the CDR3 is TGCGCCAGCAGCTTGGCCCTCAACGGGGCGGGAGAGAGCACAGATACGCAGTATTTT.

V is TRBV4-1 and J is TRBJ2-2; 13 bases are a match to TRBD2. CDR1 and CDR2 from the germline V gene are MGHRA and YSYEKL. The V and J ends lost 3 bases and 4 bases, in that order; junction bases with no gene match: 5. The CDR3 covers 17 residues. CDR3 sequence (DNA): TGCGCCAGCAGCCACCGGACTAGCGGGAGAGTCACCGGGGAGCTGTTTTTT. It is translated as CASSHRTSGRVTGELFF.

The rearrangement links TRBV5-4 to TRBJ1-2; D is perhaps TRBD1 (5 bases). With 4 bases removed from V and 3 bases from J, the gap between germline ends came to 16 bases. Germline V CDR1 and CDR2: SGHNT, YYREEE (reference sequence). The CDR3 is made up of 15 amino acids. CDR3 bases: TGTGCCAGCAGCGCGGGACGTCAAGGGGACTATGGCTACACCTTC. It is translated as CASSAGRQGDYGYTF.

The chain couples TRBV5-1 to TRBJ2-5, with a possible D match to TRBD2 (6 bases). Trimming removed 4 bases at V and 5 bases at J, with 18 bases between. CDR1 and CDR2 from the germline V gene are SGHRS and YFSETQ. CDR3 length equals 15 residues. The CDR3 region is CASSERFGGGETQYF. The CDR3, as DNA: TGCGCCAGCAGCGAACGCTTCGGGGGTGGGGAGACCCAGTACTTC.

This rearrangement joins TRBV29-1 to TRBJ2-7; D is possibly TRBD1 (6 bases). The germline V and J ends were trimmed by 4 bases and 4 bases, with 20 bases remaining between them. The germline gives CDR1 SQVTM, CDR2 ANQGSEA. There are 15 residues in the CDR3. CDR3 coding DNA: TGCAGCGTTGTTGCGCTACAGGGTTATGGTTACGAGCAGTACTTC. Protein: CSVVALQGYGYEQYF.

The chain has TRBV6-6 and TRBJ2-3, with TRBD2 identical over 13 bases. The germline V gene encodes CDR1 MNHNY and CDR2 SVGAGI (reference sequence). CDR3 length equals 15 residues. The V gene end was trimmed by 6 bases and the J gene end by 3 bases; junction bases not matched to a gene: 3. CDR3 sequence: CASRGTSGKTDTQYF. The CDR3 bases are TGTGCCAGCAGGGGGACTAGCGGGAAGACAGATACGCAGTATTTT.

The V call is TRBV6-5, the J call TRBJ1-1; D uncertain. Germline V gives CDR1 MNHEY, CDR2 SVGAGI. Trimming took 7 bases from V and 2 from J, leaving 5 bases between them. CDR3 length: 11 residues. The CDR3 loop is CASILNTEAFF. CDR3 bases: TGTGCCAGCATCTTAAACACTGAAGCTTTCTTT.

The chain couples TRBV28 to TRBJ2-6; 11 nucleotides agree with TRBD1. CDR1 and CDR2 (germline): MDHEN, SYDVKM. The length of the CDR3 is 17 residues. With 5 bases clipped from V and 2 bases from J, the junction kept 5 bases outside the gene matches. This CDR3 is CASSPRTGGTGANVLTF. CDR3 DNA: TGTGCCAGCAGTCCGCGGACAGGGGGCACTGGGGCCAACGTCCTGACTTTC. Combining the CDR3 with reference TRBV28 and TRBJ2-6 gives the whole variable domain DVKVTQSSRYLVKRTGEKVFLECVQDMDHENMFWYRQDPGLGLRLIYFSYDVKMKEKGDIPEGYSVSREKKERFSLILESASTNQTSMYLCASSPRTGGTGANVLTFGAGSRLTVL.

V gene TRBV12-3 or TRBV12-4 combines with J gene TRBJ2-5; 10 nucleotides align to TRBD2. V trimming: 10 bases; J trimming: 10 bases; junction bases outside the gene matches: 12. The CDR3 is 13 residues long. The CDR3 coding sequence is TGTGCCACTAAGGGAGCGGGAGGGCCATACCAGTACTTC. Translating it yields CATKGAGGPYQYF.

The rearrangement uses TRBV9 and TRBJ1-5; 9 bases align to TRBD1. From germline, CDR1 is SGDLS and CDR2 YYNGEE. The CDR3 is made up of 15 amino acids. The J segment lost 4 bases and the V segment lost 0 bases, leaving 2 bases of the junction unmatched. CDR3 loop: CASSVGTGENQPQHF. The CDR3, as DNA: TGTGCCAGCAGCGTAGGGACAGGGGAAAATCAGCCCCAGCATTTT.

This chain connects TRBV6-4 to TRBJ1-2, with a tentative D call TRBD1 (5 bases). The V gene lost 2 bases and the J gene lost 5 bases, with 12 bases spanning the gap. Germline CDR1 and CDR2: MRHNA and SNTAGT. The CDR3 covers 14 residues. CDR3 in DNA: TGTGCCAGCAGTGACGGGGGGGACGCGTATGGCTACACCTTC. Encoded protein: CASSDGGDAYGYTF.

The CDR3: CSAWTGITEAFF. DNA for the CDR3: TGCAGCGCATGGACAGGGATCACTGAAGCTTTCTTT. This chain joins TRBV29-1 and TRBJ1-1; TRBD1 aligns across 8 bases. V shed 7 bases, J shed 4 bases, and the junction held 5 bases outside the gene matches. Germline CDR1 reads SQVTM; CDR2 reads ANQGSEA. The CDR3 is 12 residues long.